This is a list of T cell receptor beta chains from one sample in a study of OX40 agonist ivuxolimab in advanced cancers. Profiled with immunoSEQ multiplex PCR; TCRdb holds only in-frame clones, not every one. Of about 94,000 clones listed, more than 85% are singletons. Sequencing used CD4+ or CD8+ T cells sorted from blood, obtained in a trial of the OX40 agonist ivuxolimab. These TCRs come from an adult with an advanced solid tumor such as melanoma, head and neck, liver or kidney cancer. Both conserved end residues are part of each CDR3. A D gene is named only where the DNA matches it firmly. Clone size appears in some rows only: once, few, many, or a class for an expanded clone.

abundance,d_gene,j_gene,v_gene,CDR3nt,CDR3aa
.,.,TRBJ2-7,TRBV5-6,TGTGCCAGCAGCGTAGGAGTTAACGAGCAGTACTTC,CASSVGVNEQYF
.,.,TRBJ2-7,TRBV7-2,TGTGCCAGCAGCTTAAGTGGGGCCGAGCAGTACTTC,CASSLSGAEQYF
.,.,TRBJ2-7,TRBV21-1,TGTGCCAGCAGCAATAGGGCACCCAGCTCCTACGAGCAGTACTTC,CASSNRAPSSYEQYF
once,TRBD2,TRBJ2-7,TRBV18,TGTGCCAGCTCACCAGGGGGACTAGCGGGGGATCTCTCCTACGAGCAGTACTTC,CASSPGGLAGDLSYEQYF
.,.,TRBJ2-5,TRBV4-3,TGCGCCAGCAGCCAAGACGGGCCAGGGGAGTACCAAGAGACCCAGTACTTC,CASSQDGPGEYQETQYF
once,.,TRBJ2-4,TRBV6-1,TGTGCCAGCAGTGAGGGGCCTTTCGGAAACATTCAGTACTTC,CASSEGPFGNIQYF
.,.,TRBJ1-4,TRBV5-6,TGTGCCAGCAGCTTACAGGTAGAGGGTGAAAAACTGTTTTTT,CASSLQVEGEKLFF
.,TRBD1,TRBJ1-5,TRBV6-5,TGTGCCAGCAGTTTGAGACAGGGAAACCAGCCCCAGCATTTT,CASSLRQGNQPQHF
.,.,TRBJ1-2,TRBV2,TGTGCCAGCAGCTCCAGTGCGAACTATGGCTACACCTTC,CASSSSANYGYTF
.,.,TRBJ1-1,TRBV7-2,TGTGCCAGCAGTTGGGGACGGGACACTGAAGCTTTCTTT,CASSWGRDTEAFF
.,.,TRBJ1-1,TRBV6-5,TGTGCCAGCAGTTACTCGGTCAGGACGAACACTGAAGCTTTCTTT,CASSYSVRTNTEAFF
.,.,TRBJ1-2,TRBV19,TGTGCCAGTGGCGGGGTTCCGGTCGGCTACACCTTC,CASGGVPVGYTF
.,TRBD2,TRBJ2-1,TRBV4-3,TGCGCCAGCAGCCAAGATCTCGGGCGGGGGGGCTATGAGCAGTTCTTC,CASSQDLGRGGYEQFF
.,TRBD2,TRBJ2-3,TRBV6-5,TGTGCCAGCAGTTACGGCGGGGGGGCCACAGATACGCAGTATTTT,CASSYGGGATDTQYF
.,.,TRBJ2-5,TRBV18,TGTGCCAGCTCACCACGACTAAAAGAGACCCAGTACTTC,CASSPRLKETQYF
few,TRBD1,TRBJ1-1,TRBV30,TGTGCCTGGAGTTCAGGGGGGGAAGCGAACACTGAAGCTTTCTTT,CAWSSGGEANTEAFF
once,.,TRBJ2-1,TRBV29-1,TGCAGCGTTGTCGCCAGGGCCTATGAGCAGTTCTTC,CSVVARAYEQFF
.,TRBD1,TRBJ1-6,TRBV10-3,TGTGCCTCCGGGGGGACAGGGGTGTCACCCCTCCACTTT,CASGGTGVSPLHF
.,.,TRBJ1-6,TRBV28,TGTGCCAGCAGTGGGCTAGAAAGCCGGACAGCACCCCTCCACTTT,CASSGLESRTAPLHF
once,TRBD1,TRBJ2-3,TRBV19,TGTGCCAGTACCGCCGACAGGGGGACAGATACGCAGTATTTT,CASTADRGTDTQYF
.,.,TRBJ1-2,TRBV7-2,TGTGCCAGCAGCTTAGAAGAGGCAGGGTATCTCGGCGGCTACACCTTC,CASSLEEAGYLGGYTF
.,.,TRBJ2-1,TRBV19,TGTGCCAGTAGTAATAGCGGCTCCTACAATGAGCAGTTCTTC,CASSNSGSYNEQFF
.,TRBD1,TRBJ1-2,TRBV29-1,TGCAGCGTGAGGGGGGACAGGGTAGACTATGGCTACACCTTC,CSVRGDRVDYGYTF
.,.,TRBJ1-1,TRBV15,TGTGCCACCAGCAGAGATACTGGGCCAGAGAACACTGAAGCTTTCTTT,CATSRDTGPENTEAFF
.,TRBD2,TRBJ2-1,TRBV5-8,TGTGCCAGCAGCTTGGGGACTAGCGGGAGGGCCTTCTACGATGAGCAGTTCTTC,CASSLGTSGRAFYDEQFF
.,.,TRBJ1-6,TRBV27,TGTGCCAGCAGTGAGACCAATTCACCCCTCCACTTT,CASSETNSPLHF
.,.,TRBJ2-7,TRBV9,TGTGCCAGCAGCGTAGAGACAGGACCCTACGAGCAGTACTTC,CASSVETGPYEQYF
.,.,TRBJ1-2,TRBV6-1,TGTGCCAGCAGTGAAGCGGGACGGAGCCGATCCTATGGCTACACCTTC,CASSEAGRSRSYGYTF
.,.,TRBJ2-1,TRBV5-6,TGTGCCAGCAGCTTGTGGGGTTGGGGTGAGCAGTTCTTC,CASSLWGWGEQFF
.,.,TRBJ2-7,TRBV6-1,TGTGCCAGCAGTGAAGCGCCGCTCGGTCGCGGACTATACGAGCAGTACTTC,CASSEAPLGRGLYEQYF
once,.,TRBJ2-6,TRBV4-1,TGCGCCAGCAGCCCCTTTCCCCAGGCCTCTGGGGCCAACGTCCTGACTTTC,CASSPFPQASGANVLTF
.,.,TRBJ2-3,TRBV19,TGTGCCAGTAGTGACCTTGAGGGGACAGATACGCAGTATTTT,CASSDLEGTDTQYF
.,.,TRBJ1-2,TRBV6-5,TGTGCCAGCAGTTACTCAATGGACAGCTCCTATGGCTACACCTTC,CASSYSMDSSYGYTF
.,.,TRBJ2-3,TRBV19,TGTGCCAGTAGGCTAGAGGGGCGATACACAGATACGCAGTATTTT,CASRLEGRYTDTQYF
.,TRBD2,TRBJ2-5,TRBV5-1,TGTGCCAGCAGCTTGGCCCGGGGGGGCCAAGAGACCCAGTACTTC,CASSLARGGQETQYF
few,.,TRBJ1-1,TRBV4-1,TGCGCCAGCAGCTTAGCTATGGGCGTAGAAGCTTTCTTT,CASSLAMGVEAFF
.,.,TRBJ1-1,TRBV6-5,TGTGCCAGCAGTTCGATGTCTGAAGCTTTCTTT,CASSSMSEAFF
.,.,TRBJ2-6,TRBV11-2,TGTGCCAGCAGCTGGGGCTCTGGGGCCAACGTCCTGACTTTC,CASSWGSGANVLTF
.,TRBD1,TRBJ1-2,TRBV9,TGTGCCAGCAGCGTAGCTATGCAGGGGGATGGCTACACCTTC,CASSVAMQGDGYTF
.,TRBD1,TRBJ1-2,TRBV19,TGTGCCAGTACCCCCCAGGGGGGGGACTATGGCTACACCTTC,CASTPQGGDYGYTF
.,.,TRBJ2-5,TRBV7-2,TGTGCCAGCAGCTTAGCGGGTGGGGCTCAAGAGACCCAGTACTTC,CASSLAGGAQETQYF
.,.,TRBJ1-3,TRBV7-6,TGTGCCAGCAGCTTAACTCCTGAAGGAAACACCATATATTTT,CASSLTPEGNTIYF
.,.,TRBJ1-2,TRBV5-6,TGTGCCAGCAGCCTCGGGGTTAACTATGGCTACACCTTC,CASSLGVNYGYTF
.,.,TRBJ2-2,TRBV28,TGTGCCAGCAGTTCAGTTGCAGGGAGGAACACCGGGGAGCTGTTTTTT,CASSSVAGRNTGELFF
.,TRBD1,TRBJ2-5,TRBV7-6,TGTGCCAGCAGCTTCCGTCCGGGACAGATCCAAGAGACCCAGTACTTC,CASSFRPGQIQETQYF
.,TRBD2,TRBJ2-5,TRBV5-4,TGTGCCAGCAGCGCGCGATCACTAGCGGGAGGGGAGACCCAGTACTTC,CASSARSLAGGETQYF
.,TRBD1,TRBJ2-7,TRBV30,TGTGCCTGGAGTGTAAGTAGGACAGGCTGGATCTACGAGCAGTACTTC,CAWSVSRTGWIYEQYF
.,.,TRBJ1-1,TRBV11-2,TGTGCCAGCAGCCCCGGGACAAAAGCTTTCTTT,CASSPGTKAFF
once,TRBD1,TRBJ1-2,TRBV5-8,TGTGCCAGCAGTTATCTAGGGACAGGGAGCTACACCTTC,CASSYLGTGSYTF
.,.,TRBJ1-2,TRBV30,TGTGCCTTCTCAGGGAATGGCTACACCTTC,CAFSGNGYTF
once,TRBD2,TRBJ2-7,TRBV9,TGTGCCAGCAGCGAAGGACTAGCGGGGACCTACGAGCAGTACTTC,CASSEGLAGTYEQYF
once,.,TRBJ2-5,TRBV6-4,TGTGCCAGCAGTGACCCAGGGGTCCAAGAGACCCAGTACTTC,CASSDPGVQETQYF
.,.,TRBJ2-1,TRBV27,TGTGCCAGCAGTTTCGGACTGGGAGGATACAATGAGCAGTTCTTC,CASSFGLGGYNEQFF
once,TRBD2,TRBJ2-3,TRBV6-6,TGTGCCAGCAGTTTCAGCGGGGGGGCGTTCACAGATACGCAGTATTTT,CASSFSGGAFTDTQYF